The TCR beta chain under discussion was sequenced for a study of CD8 T cells in Susac syndrome. Random-hexamer reverse transcription was applied to roughly 0.5 to 1 ug RNA. The method of amplification for TCR beta CDR3 was immunoSEQ multiplex PCR, covering 54 Vbeta and 13 Jbeta. MiXCR was run by TCRdb on the immunoSEQ multiplex PCR reads, yielding one entry per CDR3 protein. Of approximately 120,000 distinct CDR3 sequences in the sample, roughly 91% were seen once. Per germline, CDR1 SEHNR and CDR2 FQNEAQ (reference sequence). The CDR3 totals 14 residues. The V gene lost 1 base and the J gene lost 6 bases, with 12 bases spanning the gap. Blood CD8+ and CD4+ T cells underwent high-throughput TCR beta sequencing. Controls were healthy donors (matched for age and sex). The TEMRA cells underwent FACS enrichment, while the CD8+ and CD4+ T cells underwent negative isolation.

The sequenced sample was CD4+ T cells from PBMCs. The sequence came from a human donor in good health. The chain joins TRBV7-9 to TRBJ1-1; unclear D gene. The CDR3 spells CASSLDRGAAEAFF. In DNA form, the CDR3 reads TGTGCCAGCAGCTTAGACCGCGGTGCGGCTGAAGCTTTCTTT.